The T cell receptor (beta chain) described here comes from a study of response to subunit inactivated influenza vaccine. Whole-study findings and limits: Authors suggested that a seasonal influenza vaccination recruits few new T cells each time.

This clonotype was counted only a few times. The antigen is unknown. One entry per CDR3 protein results from TCRdb running MiXCR on the RT-PCR reads. This sample has around 580,000 distinct CDR3 sequences, with 12% found just once. The clonotype was recovered from a man aged 50 to 59 who received an inactivated influenza vaccine. The specimen was PBMCs from blood, collected on the day of vaccination.

In DNA, the CDR3 is TGTGCCAGTAGTATAAGGGACAACCTTAGCAATCAGCCCCAGCATTTT. Amino acid sequence: CASSIRDNLSNQPQHF. The chain links TRBV19 to TRBJ1-5, with D possibly matching TRBD1 (6 bases). The germline CDR1 and CDR2 sequences are LNHDA and SQIVND (reference sequence). V lost 2 bases, J lost 0 bases, and 11 bases lay in between. This CDR3 has 16 amino acids.